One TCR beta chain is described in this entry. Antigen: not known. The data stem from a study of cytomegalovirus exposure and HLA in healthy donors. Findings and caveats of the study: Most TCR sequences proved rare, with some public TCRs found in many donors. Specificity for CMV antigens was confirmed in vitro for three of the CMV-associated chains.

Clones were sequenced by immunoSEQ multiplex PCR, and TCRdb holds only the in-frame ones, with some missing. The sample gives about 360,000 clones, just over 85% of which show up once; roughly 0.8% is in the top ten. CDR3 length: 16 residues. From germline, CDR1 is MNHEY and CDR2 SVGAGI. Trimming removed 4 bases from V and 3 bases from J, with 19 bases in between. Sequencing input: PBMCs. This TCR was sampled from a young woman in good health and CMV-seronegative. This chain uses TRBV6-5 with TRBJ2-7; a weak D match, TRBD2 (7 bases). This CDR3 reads CASSSGAGAKVYEQYF. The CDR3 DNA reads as TGTGCCAGCAGTTCGGGGGCGGGGGCAAAGGTCTACGAGCAGTACTTC.